This TCR beta chain was identified during a study of vaccination and CD4 T cells after COVID-19. Notes on the study in general: Among convalescent patients, a median about 86% of reactive clones emerged only after vaccination.

Noted treatment: 10-day PBMC culture with coronavirus spike peptide pools or control peptides (ViraFEST assay). Via ViraFEST, peptide pools expanded antigen-specific T cells before TCR sequencing. Once obtained from cultured CD4+ T cells, the DNA was sequenced using the Oncomine TCR Beta short-read assay. The authors extracted genomic DNA from cultured CD4+ T cells. A single record per CDR3 protein comes from TCRdb applying MiXCR to the PCR reads. The sample holds just under 20,000 distinct CDR3 sequences, roughly 67% seen once. Notes on this clonotype: The antigen remains unidentified.

Trimming shortened V by 3 bases and J by 4 bases, and 14 bases separated the two germline ends. Germline values: CDR1 LNHDA, CDR2 SQIVND (reference sequence). The CDR3 has 15 residues. This chain uses TRBV19 with TRBJ2-3, with TRBD2 as a possible D gene (6 bases). Sequenced input: CD4+ T cells from blood, cultured in vitro. The source is a human donor who had recovered from COVID-19. The CDR3 coding sequence is TGTGCCAGTAGTATGGGGGACTCGGGGGCAGATACGCAGTATTTT. Encoded protein: CASSMGDSGADTQYF.